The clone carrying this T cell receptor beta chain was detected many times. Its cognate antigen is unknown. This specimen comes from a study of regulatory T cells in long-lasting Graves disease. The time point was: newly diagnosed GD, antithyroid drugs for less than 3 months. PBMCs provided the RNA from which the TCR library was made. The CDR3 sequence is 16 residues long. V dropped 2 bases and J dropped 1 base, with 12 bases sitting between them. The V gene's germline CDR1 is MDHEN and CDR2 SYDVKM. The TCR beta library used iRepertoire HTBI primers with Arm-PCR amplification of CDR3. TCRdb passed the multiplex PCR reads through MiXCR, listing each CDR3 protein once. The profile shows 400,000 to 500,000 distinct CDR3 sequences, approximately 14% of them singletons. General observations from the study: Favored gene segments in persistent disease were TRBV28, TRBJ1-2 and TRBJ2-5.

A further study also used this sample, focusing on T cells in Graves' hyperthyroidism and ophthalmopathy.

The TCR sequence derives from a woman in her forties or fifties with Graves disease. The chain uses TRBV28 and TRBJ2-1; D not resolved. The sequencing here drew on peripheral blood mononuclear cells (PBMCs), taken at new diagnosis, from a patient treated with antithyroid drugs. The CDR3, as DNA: TGTGCCAGCAGTTTAATCGCGTCCTTATCCTACAATGAGCAGTTCTTC. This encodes CASSLIASLSYNEQFF.